The rows below give T cell receptor beta chains drawn from one sample of a study of OX40 agonist ivuxolimab in advanced cancers. Assay used: immunoSEQ multiplex PCR; TCRdb lists only in-frame clones, some missing. The table has 18,000 or so clones, 67% seen once. The sequencing here drew on CD4+ or CD8+ T cells sorted from blood, taken in a trial of the OX40 agonist ivuxolimab. Source of these receptors: an adult with an advanced solid tumor such as melanoma, head and neck, liver or kidney cancer. The CDR3 runs from the conserved cysteine through the conserved F or W. The D gene is left open where the match is weak. Rows give clone size only sometimes, using once, few, many, or a class for an expanded clone.

clone size	V gene	D gene	J gene	CDR3 protein	CDR3 DNA
.	TRBV29-1	TRBD2	TRBJ2-5	CSVETDLAGGNQETQYF	TGCAGCGTTGAAACAGACTTAGCGGGAGGTAACCAAGAGACCCAGTACTTC
.	TRBV30	.	TRBJ2-1	CAWRRGIGQFF	TGTGCCTGGAGGCGAGGGATAGGGCAGTTCTTC
.	TRBV7-9	TRBD2	TRBJ2-2	CASSLVGSGSLMNTGELFF	TGTGCCAGCAGCTTAGTTGGTAGCGGGAGTTTAATGAACACCGGGGAGCTGTTTTTT
.	TRBV27	.	TRBJ1-2	CASSTTGGGGYTF	TGTGCCAGCAGCACCACGGGGGGGGGTGGCTACACCTTC
once	TRBV5-8	.	TRBJ1-5	CASSLDPMGPQHF	TGTGCCAGCAGCTTGGATCCTATGGGGCCCCAGCATTTT
.	TRBV28	TRBD2	TRBJ2-3	CANAPGTSGVGTDTQYF	TGTGCCAACGCCCCAGGGACTAGCGGGGTGGGGACAGATACGCAGTATTTT
.	TRBV7-2	.	TRBJ1-4	CASSFPGTDEKLFF	TGTGCCAGCAGCTTCCCCGGGACGGACGAAAAACTGTTTTTT
few	TRBV30	.	TRBJ2-1	CAWTYGVGEQFF	TGTGCCTGGACGTATGGTGTGGGTGAGCAGTTCTTC
.	TRBV7-9	.	TRBJ1-3	CAFGLSPAIYF	TGTGCCTTTGGATTGTCCCCCGCCATATATTTT
medium-sized	TRBV5-1	TRBD1	TRBJ2-2	CASSSLRTGEAGELFF	TGCGCCAGCAGTTCCCTTAGGACAGGGGAGGCCGGGGAGCTGTTTTTT
few	TRBV19	.	TRBJ1-5	CASSIDRRGQPQHF	TGTGCCAGTAGTATAGATCGGCGGGGTCAGCCCCAGCATTTT
.	TRBV19	.	TRBJ1-1	CASKGMNTEAFF	TGTGCCAGTAAAGGGATGAACACTGAAGCTTTCTTT
few	TRBV27	.	TRBJ1-1	CASSPLGRNTEAFF	TGTGCCAGCAGCCCTCTTGGGAGGAACACTGAAGCTTTCTTT
once	TRBV5-1	.	TRBJ2-7	CASSDGFAYEQYF	TGCGCCAGCAGCGACGGGTTCGCCTACGAGCAGTACTTC
.	TRBV18	.	TRBJ1-5	CASSPEEEGSNQPQHF	TGTGCCAGCTCACCAGAGGAGGAAGGGAGCAATCAGCCCCAGCATTTT
.	TRBV28	.	TRBJ1-5	CASSSHLQDLSNQPQHF	TGTGCCAGCAGTTCCCACCTCCAGGACCTTAGCAATCAGCCCCAGCATTTT
.	TRBV9	.	TRBJ1-2	CASSVGGGREVYTF	TGTGCCAGCAGCGTAGGAGGTGGACGGGAAGTCTACACCTTC
.	TRBV28	.	TRBJ2-7	CASSLSGAYEQYF	TGTGCCAGCAGTTTATCAGGGGCCTACGAGCAGTACTTC
.	TRBV7-9	.	TRBJ2-2	CASSGLAPQRGGELFF	TGTGCCAGCAGTGGGCTAGCCCCACAACGAGGTGGGGAGCTGTTTTTT
once	TRBV7-9	.	TRBJ2-3	CASSFPVRTASTDTQYF	TGTGCCAGCAGCTTCCCTGTCCGGACGGCTAGCACAGATACGCAGTATTTT
.	TRBV19	TRBD2	TRBJ2-1	CASSFSGRGGNEQFF	TGTGCCAGTAGTTTTAGCGGGAGGGGGGGCAATGAGCAGTTCTTC
.	TRBV30	.	TRBJ2-2	CAYNPSVGELFF	TGTGCCTATAATCCTAGCGTCGGGGAGCTGTTTTTT
.	TRBV9	.	TRBJ2-2	CASSVASMNTGELFF	TGTGCCAGCAGCGTAGCGAGCATGAACACCGGGGAGCTGTTTTTT
once	TRBV7-9	.	TRBJ1-3	CASSLERGRASGNTIYF	TGTGCCAGCAGCTTAGAAAGAGGCAGGGCCTCTGGAAACACCATATATTTT
.	TRBV27	TRBD1	TRBJ2-7	CASSLYGTGSYEQYF	TGTGCCAGCAGTTTATATGGGACAGGCTCCTACGAGCAGTACTTC
.	TRBV6-1	TRBD2	TRBJ2-7	CASSEGTSGTYEQYF	TGTGCCAGCAGTGAAGGGACTAGCGGGACCTACGAGCAGTACTTC
.	TRBV6-6	TRBD1	TRBJ1-1	CASSFQGGSSEAFF	TGTGCCAGCAGTTTCCAGGGGGGAAGCTCTGAAGCTTTCTTT
.	TRBV11-3	.	TRBJ2-7	CASSSRDIPYEQYF	TGTGCCAGCAGCAGCCGGGACATTCCCTACGAGCAGTACTTC
.	TRBV9	.	TRBJ2-7	CASSVGDAAYEQYF	TGTGCCAGCAGCGTAGGGGACGCAGCCTACGAGCAGTACTTC
once	TRBV19	.	TRBJ2-7	CASSIEAGGSYEQYF	TGTGCCAGTAGTATAGAGGCGGGTGGCTCCTACGAGCAGTACTTC
.	TRBV15	.	TRBJ2-3	CATSRERGVSTDTQYF	TGTGCCACCAGCAGAGAACGTGGGGTTAGCACAGATACGCAGTATTTT
.	TRBV28	.	TRBJ2-5	CASSRPTGAQETQYF	TGTGCCAGCAGTCGCCCTACAGGAGCCCAAGAGACCCAGTACTTC
.	TRBV7-2	TRBD2	TRBJ2-7	CASSLELANAYEQYF	TGTGCCAGCAGCTTAGAACTAGCGAATGCCTACGAGCAGTACTTC
.	TRBV4-1	.	TRBJ1-1	CASSQAAVSNTEAFF	TGCGCCAGCAGCCAAGCGGCAGTCTCGAACACTGAAGCTTTCTTT
.	TRBV6-1	.	TRBJ2-7	CASTIEGGGAYEQYF	TGTGCCAGCACCATAGAGGGGGGAGGAGCCTACGAGCAGTACTTC
.	TRBV27	.	TRBJ2-2	CASSSALIDSGELFF	TGTGCCAGCAGTTCCGCCCTGATAGACTCCGGGGAGCTGTTTTTT
.	TRBV13	.	TRBJ2-7	CASSQGLGEGIYEQYF	TGTGCCAGCAGCCAAGGACTGGGAGAGGGAATTTACGAGCAGTACTTC
few	TRBV19	TRBD1	TRBJ2-7	CASSIGGQGGYEQYF	TGTGCCAGTAGTATAGGGGGACAGGGGGGCTACGAGCAGTACTTC
.	TRBV28	.	TRBJ1-1	CASLSGATNTEAFF	TGTGCCAGCCTTTCAGGGGCGACGAACACTGAAGCTTTCTTT
.	TRBV13	.	TRBJ2-1	CASSTQAGTLYNEQFF	TGTGCCAGCAGCACCCAAGCCGGGACACTCTACAATGAGCAGTTCTTC
.	TRBV27	.	TRBJ1-2	CASSLGGAGYGYTF	TGTGCCAGCAGTTTAGGGGGGGCTGGGTATGGCTACACCTTC
.	TRBV11-2	.	TRBJ1-4	CASSFPGTDEKLFF	TGTGCCAGCAGCTTCCCCGGGACGGACGAAAAACTGTTTTTT
large	TRBV28	TRBD1	TRBJ2-7	CASSSLHITGDYKQYF	TGTGCCAGCAGTTCTTTACACATAACAGGGGATTATAAGCAGTACTTC
.	TRBV5-1	TRBD1	TRBJ1-2	CASSFDRGLGYTF	TGCGCCAGCAGCTTTGACAGGGGGCTTGGCTACACCTTC
.	TRBV12-5	TRBD2	TRBJ2-5	CASGGGASQETQYF	TGTGCTAGTGGGGGAGGGGCCTCCCAAGAGACCCAGTACTTC
.	TRBV15	.	TRBJ1-1	CATSREQEKSTEAFF	TGTGCCACCAGCAGGGAACAGGAGAAAAGCACTGAAGCTTTCTTT
.	TRBV28	TRBD2	TRBJ2-3	CASRSGLAVADTQYF	TGTGCCAGCAGGTCGGGACTAGCGGTCGCAGATACGCAGTATTTT
.	TRBV4-3	TRBD2	TRBJ2-1	CASSQDESPGLAGNEQFF	TGCGCCAGCAGCCAAGATGAAAGTCCGGGACTAGCGGGAAATGAGCAGTTCTTC
.	TRBV28	.	TRBJ1-2	CASSFGETDNYGYTF	TGTGCCAGCAGTTTCGGGGAAACTGATAACTATGGCTACACCTTC
.	TRBV9	.	TRBJ2-1	CASSGSGGNEQFF	TGTGCCAGCAGCGGTAGTGGGGGGAATGAGCAGTTCTTC
few	TRBV28	.	TRBJ2-1	CASSLGSNEQFF	TGTGCCAGCAGTCTCGGGAGTAATGAGCAGTTCTTC
.	TRBV28	TRBD1	TRBJ2-5	CASSFPGQFQETQYF	TGTGCCAGCAGTTTTCCGGGACAGTTCCAAGAGACCCAGTACTTC
.	TRBV29-1	.	TRBJ2-2	CSGRGPVSGELFF	TGCAGCGGCCGGGGACCGGTGTCCGGGGAGCTGTTTTTT
.	TRBV11-1	.	TRBJ2-1	CASSPGGYNEQFF	TGTGCCAGCAGCCCCGGGGGCTACAATGAGCAGTTCTTC
.	TRBV4-3	.	TRBJ2-2	CASSQGLTINTGELFF	TGCGCCAGCAGCCAAGGGTTAACAATTAACACCGGGGAGCTGTTTTTT
.	TRBV7-3	.	TRBJ2-1	CASSSKGNEQFF	TGTGCCAGCAGCTCTAAGGGGAATGAGCAGTTCTTC
.	TRBV6-5	TRBD1	TRBJ1-1	CASSHRGGSNTEAFF	TGTGCCAGCTCTCACAGGGGAGGGTCGAACACTGAAGCTTTCTTT
.	TRBV7-8	.	TRBJ1-1	CASSYTHQNTEAFF	TGTGCCAGCAGCTATACTCACCAGAACACTGAAGCTTTCTTT
.	TRBV27	.	TRBJ2-1	CATEGGNEQFF	TGTGCCACCGAGGGGGGCAATGAGCAGTTCTTC
.	TRBV27	.	TRBJ2-1	CASSLSGNEQFF	TGTGCCAGCAGTTTATCGGGCAATGAGCAGTTCTTC